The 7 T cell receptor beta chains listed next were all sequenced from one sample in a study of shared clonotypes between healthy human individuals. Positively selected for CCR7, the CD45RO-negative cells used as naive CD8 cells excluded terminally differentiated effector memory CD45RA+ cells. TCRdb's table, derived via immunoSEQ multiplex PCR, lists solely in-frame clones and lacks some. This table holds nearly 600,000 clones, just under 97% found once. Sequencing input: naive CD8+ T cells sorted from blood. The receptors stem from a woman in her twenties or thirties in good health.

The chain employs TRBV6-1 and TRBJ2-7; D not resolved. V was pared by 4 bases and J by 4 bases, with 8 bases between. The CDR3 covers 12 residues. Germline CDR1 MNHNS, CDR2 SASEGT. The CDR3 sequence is CASSGLVYEQYF. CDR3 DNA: TGTGCCAGCAGTGGGCTCGTATACGAGCAGTACTTC.

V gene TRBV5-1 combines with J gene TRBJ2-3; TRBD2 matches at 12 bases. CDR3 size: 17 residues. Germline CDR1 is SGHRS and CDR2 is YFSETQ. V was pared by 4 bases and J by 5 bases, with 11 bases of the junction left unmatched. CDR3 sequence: CASSRRLAGVGRDTQYF. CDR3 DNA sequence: TGCGCCAGCAGCAGGAGACTAGCGGGAGTAGGGAGAGATACGCAGTATTTT.

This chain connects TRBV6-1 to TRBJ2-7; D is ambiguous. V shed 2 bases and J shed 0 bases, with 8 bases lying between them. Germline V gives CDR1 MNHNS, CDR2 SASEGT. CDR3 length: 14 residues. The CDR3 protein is CASSESGASYEQYF. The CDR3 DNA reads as TGTGCCAGCAGTGAATCTGGTGCCTCCTACGAGCAGTACTTC.

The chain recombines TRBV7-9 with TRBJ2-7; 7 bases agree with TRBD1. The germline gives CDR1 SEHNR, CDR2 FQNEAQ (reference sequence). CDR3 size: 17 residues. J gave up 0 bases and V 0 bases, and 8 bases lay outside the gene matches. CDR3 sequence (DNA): TGTGCCAGCAGCTTAGCCACCTCCACAGGGGCCTCCTACGAGCAGTACTTC. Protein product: CASSLATSTGASYEQYF.

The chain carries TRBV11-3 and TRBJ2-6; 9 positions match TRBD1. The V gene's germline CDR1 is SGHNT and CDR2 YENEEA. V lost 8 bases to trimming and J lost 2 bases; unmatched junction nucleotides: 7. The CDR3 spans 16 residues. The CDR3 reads CASSTRTGAGANVLTF. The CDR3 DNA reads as TGTGCCAGCTCAACAAGGACAGGGGCTGGGGCCAACGTCCTGACTTTC.

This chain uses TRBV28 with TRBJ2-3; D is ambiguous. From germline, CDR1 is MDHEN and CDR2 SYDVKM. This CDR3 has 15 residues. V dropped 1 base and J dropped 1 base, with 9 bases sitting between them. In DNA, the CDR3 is TGTGCCAGCAGTTTATTGGCTACACGCACAGATACGCAGTATTTT. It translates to CASSLLATRTDTQYF.

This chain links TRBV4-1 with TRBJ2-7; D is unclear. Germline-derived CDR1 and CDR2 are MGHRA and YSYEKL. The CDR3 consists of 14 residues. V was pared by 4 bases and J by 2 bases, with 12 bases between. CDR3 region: CASSPANSAYEQYF. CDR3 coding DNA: TGCGCCAGCAGCCCGGCCAATTCGGCCTACGAGCAGTACTTC.